One sample yielded the 3 T cell receptor beta chains listed below, sequenced in a study of blood T cell repertoires in COVID-19. Sequencing was performed with immunoSEQ multiplex PCR; in TCRdb, only in-frame clones are kept and a portion is missing. The sample yields under 50,000 clones, approximately 88% seen once. The sequenced sample consisted of peripheral blood. All receptors come from a woman in her thirties or forties with acute or convalescent COVID-19.

The chain joins TRBV18 to TRBJ2-5; 8 nucleotides agree with TRBD1. The germline V gene has CDR1 KGHSH and CDR2 LQKENI. CDR3 length equals 17 residues. Unmatched junction bases numbered 12, after V lost 2 bases and J lost 4 bases. CDR3 sequence reads: CASSPDVNRGSGETQYF. The CDR3 nucleotides are TGTGCCAGCTCACCAGACGTGAACAGGGGGTCTGGAGAGACCCAGTACTTC.

V gene TRBV28 combines with J gene TRBJ2-5; the match to TRBD1 covers 9 bases. Trimming removed 11 bases from V and 4 bases from J; junction bases left unmatched: 5. The CDR3 spans 12 residues. Looked up from germline, CDR1 is MDHEN and CDR2 is SYDVKM. The CDR3 region is CAANRGPETQYF. The CDR3 nucleotides read TGTGCCGCGAACAGGGGGCCAGAGACCCAGTACTTC. Looking up the rest from reference TRBV28 and TRBJ2-5 gives the full variable domain: DVKVTQSSRYLVKRTGEKVFLECVQDMDHENMFWYRQDPGLGLRLIYFSYDVKMKEKGDIPEGYSVSREKKERFSLILESASTNQTSMYLCAANRGPETQYFGPGTRLLVL.

The V and J genes are TRBV9 and TRBJ2-7; D call uncertain. The V gene lost 4 bases and the J gene lost 2 bases, with 16 bases spanning the gap. CDR1 and CDR2 (germline): SGDLS, YYNGEE. The CDR3 runs to 15 residues. The CDR3 spells CASSPTLGSTYEQYF. DNA of the CDR3: TGTGCCAGCAGCCCGACCCTGGGCAGTACCTACGAGCAGTACTTC. Based on the CDR3 plus reference TRBV9 and TRBJ2-7, the full variable domain is DSGVTQTPKHLITATGQRVTLRCSPRSGDLSVYWYQQSLDQGLQFLIQYYNGEERAKGNILERFSAQQFPDLHSELNLSSLELGDSALYFCASSPTLGSTYEQYFGPGTRLTVT.